This T cell receptor (beta chain) derives from a study of blood T cell repertoires in COVID-19. Assay: immunoSEQ multiplex PCR; the TCRdb copy retains only in-frame clones and omits some. The sample records some 300,000 clones, approximately 90% being singletons. This CDR3 region has 15 residues. V was clipped by 4 bases and J by 0 bases; unmatched bases: 2. The V gene's germline CDR1 is MNHEY and CDR2 SVGAGI. The genes are TRBV6-5 and TRBJ2-2, with 7 positions matching TRBD2. The sequenced sample consisted of PBMCs or T cells enriched from blood (not recorded which). The TCR originated in a man under 40 who had recovered from COVID-19. CDR3 bases: TGTGCCAGCAGTTTCAGCGGGACGAACACCGGGGAGCTGTTTTTT. Translating gives CASSFSGTNTGELFF.